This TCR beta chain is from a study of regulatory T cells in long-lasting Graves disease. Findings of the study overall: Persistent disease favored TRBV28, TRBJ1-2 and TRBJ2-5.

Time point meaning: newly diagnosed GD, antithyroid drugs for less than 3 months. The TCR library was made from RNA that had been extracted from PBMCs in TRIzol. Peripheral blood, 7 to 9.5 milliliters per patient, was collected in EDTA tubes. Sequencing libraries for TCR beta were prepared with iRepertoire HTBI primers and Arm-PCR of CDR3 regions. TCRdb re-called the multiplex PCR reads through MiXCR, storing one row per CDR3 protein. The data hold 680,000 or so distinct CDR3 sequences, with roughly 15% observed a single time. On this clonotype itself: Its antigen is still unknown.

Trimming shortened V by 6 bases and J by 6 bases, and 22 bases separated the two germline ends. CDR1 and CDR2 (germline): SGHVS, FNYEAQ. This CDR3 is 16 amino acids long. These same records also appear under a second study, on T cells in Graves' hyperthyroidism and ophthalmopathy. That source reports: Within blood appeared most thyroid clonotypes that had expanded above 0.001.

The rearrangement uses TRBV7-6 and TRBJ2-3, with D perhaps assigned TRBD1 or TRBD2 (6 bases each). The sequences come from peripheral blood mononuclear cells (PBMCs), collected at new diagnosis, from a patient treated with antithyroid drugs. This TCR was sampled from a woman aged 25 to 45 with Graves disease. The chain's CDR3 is CASSSGVLARSDTQYF. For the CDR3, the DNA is TGTGCCAGCAGTTCAGGGGTACTAGCAAGATCGGATACGCAGTATTTT.